The 2 T cell receptor beta chains below all came from one sample that was sequenced in a study of CD8+CD57+ T cells in acquired aplastic anemia. Genomic DNA served as template for TCR beta VDJ and CDR3 profiling. Each CDR3 protein gets one entry after TCRdb re-called the reads with MiXCR. Of some 150,000 distinct CDR3 sequences listed, roughly 40% are singletons. The material sequenced was sorted CD4+, CD8+, or CD8+CD57+ T cells (not recorded which) from PBMCs. The source is a human donor in good health, serving as a control.

The chain has TRBV24-1 and TRBJ1-5; maybe TRBD1 (6 bases). Germline V gene sequence: CDR1 KGHDR, CDR2 SFDVKD. Trimming pared 5 bases from V and 1 base from J, leaving 14 bases between. CDR3 size: 16 residues. The CDR3 DNA follows: TGTGCCACCAGTGCCAGGGGACGGGGGAGCAATCAGCCCCAGCATTTT. The encoded protein is CATSARGRGSNQPQHF.

This sequence joins TRBV9 and TRBJ2-5; 11 nucleotides agree with TRBD2. The CDR3 extends over 16 amino acids. Unmatched junction bases numbered 7, after V lost 2 bases and J lost 4 bases. Germline CDR1 is SGDLS and CDR2 is YYNGEE. For the CDR3, the DNA is TGTGCCAGCAGCGTCCCCTTAGCGGGGGGGTTAGAGACCCAGTACTTC. Its translation: CASSVPLAGGLETQYF. Combining the CDR3 with reference TRBV9 and TRBJ2-5 gives the whole variable domain DSGVTQTPKHLITATGQRVTLRCSPRSGDLSVYWYQQSLDQGLQFLIQYYNGEERAKGNILERFSAQQFPDLHSELNLSSLELGDSALYFCASSVPLAGGLETQYFGPGTRLLVL.